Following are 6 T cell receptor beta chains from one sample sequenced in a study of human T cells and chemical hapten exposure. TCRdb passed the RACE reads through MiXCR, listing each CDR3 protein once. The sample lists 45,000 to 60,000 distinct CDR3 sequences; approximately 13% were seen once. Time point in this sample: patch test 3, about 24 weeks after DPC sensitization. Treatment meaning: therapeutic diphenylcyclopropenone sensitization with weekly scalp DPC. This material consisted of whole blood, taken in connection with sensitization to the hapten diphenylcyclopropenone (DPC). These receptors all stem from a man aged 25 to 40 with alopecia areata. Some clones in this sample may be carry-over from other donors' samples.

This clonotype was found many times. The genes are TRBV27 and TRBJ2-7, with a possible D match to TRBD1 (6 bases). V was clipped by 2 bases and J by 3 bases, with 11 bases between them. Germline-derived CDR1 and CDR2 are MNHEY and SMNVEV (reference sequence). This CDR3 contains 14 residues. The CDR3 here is CASSLTGTLYEQYF. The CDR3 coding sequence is TGTGCCAGCAGTTTAACAGGGACGCTCTACGAGCAGTACTTC.

The CDR3: CASSLFKDGTGELFF. The DNA for the CDR3 is TGTGCCAGCAGTCTCTTTAAGGATGGGACCGGGGAGCTGTTTTTT. The rearrangement joins TRBV6-6 to TRBJ2-2; D is undetermined. V lost 5 bases and J 5 bases, leaving 15 bases between the germline ends. CDR1 MNHNY and CDR2 SVGAGI come from the germline V gene (reference sequence). The CDR3 length is 15 residues.

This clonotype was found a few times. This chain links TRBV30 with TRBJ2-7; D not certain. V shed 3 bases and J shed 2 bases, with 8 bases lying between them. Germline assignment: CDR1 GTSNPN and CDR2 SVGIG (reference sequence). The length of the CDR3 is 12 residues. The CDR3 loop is CAWREGTYEQYF. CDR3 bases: TGTGCCTGGAGGGAAGGGACCTACGAGCAGTACTTC.

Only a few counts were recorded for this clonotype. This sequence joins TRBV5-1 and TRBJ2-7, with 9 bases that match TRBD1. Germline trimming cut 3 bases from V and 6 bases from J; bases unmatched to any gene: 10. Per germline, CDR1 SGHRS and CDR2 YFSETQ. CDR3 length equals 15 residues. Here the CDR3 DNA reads TGCGCCAGCAGCTCCCCCGGGACAGGGAAGATCGAGCAGTACTTC. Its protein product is CASSSPGTGKIEQYF.

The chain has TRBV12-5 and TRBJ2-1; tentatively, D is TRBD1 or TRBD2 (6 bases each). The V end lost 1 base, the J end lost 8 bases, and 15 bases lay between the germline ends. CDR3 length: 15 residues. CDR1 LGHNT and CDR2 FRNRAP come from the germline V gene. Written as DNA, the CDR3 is TGTGCTAGTGGTTTGGCTCGAATGGGGGGCCATGAGCAGTTCTTC. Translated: CASGLARMGGHEQFF.

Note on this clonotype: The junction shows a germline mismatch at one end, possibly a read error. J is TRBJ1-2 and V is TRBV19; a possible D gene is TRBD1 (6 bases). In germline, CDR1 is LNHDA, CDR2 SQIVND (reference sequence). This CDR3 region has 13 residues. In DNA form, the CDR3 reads TGTGTCAGTAAGGAGACAGGACCCTATGGCTACACCTTC. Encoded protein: CVSKETGPYGYTF.